The rows below give T cell receptor beta chains drawn from one sample of a study of cytotoxic CD8 clonotypes in ibrutinib-treated CLL. Sequencing used immunoSEQ multiplex PCR; TCRdb keeps in-frame clones, though not all of them. The sample consists of more than 30,000 clones, roughly three quarters of them appearing once. The material was PBMCs, obtained before ibrutinib treatment. The receptors come from a human donor with chronic lymphocytic leukemia. Each CDR3 is given with its conserved first and last residue. The D gene is left open where the match is weak. Clone size is shown for a subset of rows, as once, few, many or a class of expanded clone.

>TRBJ1-2|.|TRBV6-5|.
CASSYSIRPRVDGYTF
TGTGCCAGCAGTTACTCGATCCGCCCCCGTGTGGATGGCTACACCTTC
>TRBJ1-1|once|TRBV5-1|.
CASSWGGDTEAFF
TGCGCCAGCAGCTGGGGCGGTGACACTGAAGCTTTCTTT
>TRBJ2-7|once|TRBV7-8|TRBD2
CASSLLLAGGSSSYEQYF
TGTGCCAGCAGCTTACTACTAGCGGGAGGTTCCAGCTCCTACGAGCAGTACTTC
>TRBJ1-1|.|TRBV27|.
CASSLMPGVAADEAFF
TGTGCCAGCAGTTTAATGCCGGGAGTGGCGGCTGATGAAGCTTTCTTT
>TRBJ2-7|.|TRBV7-2|TRBD1
CASSPGGQGAYEQYF
TGTGCCAGCAGCCCCGGCGGACAGGGGGCCTACGAGCAGTACTTC
>TRBJ1-1|.|TRBV27|TRBD1
CASRPPPGQGHFGTEAFF
TGTGCCAGCAGACCCCCCCCCGGACAGGGTCATTTCGGCACTGAAGCTTTCTTT
>TRBJ1-2|few|TRBV19|TRBD1
CASSTSQGLGYGYTF
TGTGCCAGTAGTACCTCACAGGGGCTTGGGTATGGCTACACCTTC
>TRBJ1-3|few|TRBV15|TRBD1
CATSSGTGAGNTIYF
TGTGCCACCAGCTCCGGGACAGGGGCTGGAAACACCATATATTTT
>TRBJ2-7|.|TRBV9|TRBD2
CASSQTSGGYEQYF
TGTGCCAGCAGCCAGACTAGCGGGGGGTACGAGCAGTACTTC
>TRBJ2-5|few|TRBV7-9|.
CASKLAEETQYF
TGTGCCAGCAAACTAGCTGAAGAGACCCAGTACTTC
>TRBJ2-7|.|TRBV19|.
CAKPLGALGEQYF
TGTGCCAAACCGCTAGGGGCGCTGGGCGAGCAGTACTTC
>TRBJ1-2|.|TRBV13|TRBD1
CASSSGTANYGYTF
TGTGCCAGCAGCTCCGGGACAGCTAACTATGGCTACACCTTC
>TRBJ2-5|.|TRBV5-1|TRBD2
CASSSVAGEETQYF
TGCGCCAGCAGCTCAGTAGCGGGGGAGGAGACCCAGTACTTC
>TRBJ2-1|.|TRBV5-1|.
CASSIMWVDNEQFF
TGCGCCAGCAGCATCATGTGGGTCGACAATGAGCAGTTCTTC
>TRBJ1-5|.|TRBV30|TRBD1
CAWSTGGQGGQPQHF
TGTGCCTGGAGTACCGGGGGGCAGGGGGGGCAGCCCCAGCATTTT
>TRBJ2-1|large|TRBV6-5|TRBD2
CASRFYGGENEQFF
TGTGCCAGCAGATTCTATGGGGGGGAGAATGAGCAGTTCTTC
>TRBJ2-7|.|TRBV5-1|.
CASSWGTPGYEQYF
TGCGCCAGCAGCTGGGGGACACCGGGCTACGAGCAGTACTTC
>TRBJ1-5|.|TRBV19|.
CASTGDANQPQHF
TGTGCCAGTACAGGGGACGCCAATCAGCCCCAGCATTTT
>TRBJ2-7|few|TRBV21-1|.
CASPARHPVSYEQYF
TGTGCCAGCCCAGCTCGACACCCCGTCTCCTACGAGCAGTACTTC
>TRBJ2-1|.|TRBV7-9|.
CASSLTSVPLDEQFF
TGTGCCAGCAGCTTAACAAGCGTCCCTTTGGATGAGCAGTTCTTC
>TRBJ2-5|once|TRBV6-5|.
CASSYSGGLETQYF
TGTGCCAGCAGTTACTCGGGCGGGTTAGAGACCCAGTACTTC
>TRBJ1-2|.|TRBV4-3|TRBD1
CASSPSGGASYGYTF
TGCGCCAGCAGCCCATCAGGGGGCGCATCTTATGGCTACACCTTC
>TRBJ2-7|.|TRBV5-1|.
CASSLGPTGLDEQYF
TGCGCCAGCAGCTTGGGGCCGACAGGCTTGGACGAGCAGTACTTC
>TRBJ2-3|.|TRBV7-9|TRBD1
CASSLSQGADTQYF
TGTGCCAGCAGCCTAAGCCAGGGGGCAGATACGCAGTATTTT
>TRBJ2-3|once|TRBV2|TRBD2
CASRDPTSGLSTDTQYF
TGTGCCAGCAGGGACCCGACTAGCGGGCTTAGCACAGATACGCAGTATTTT
>TRBJ1-5|once|TRBV13|.
CASSLLGGKTSRYSNQPQHF
TGTGCCAGCAGCTTACTAGGAGGGAAGACTTCTCGATATAGCAATCAGCCCCAGCATTTT
>TRBJ2-1|.|TRBV4-2|TRBD2
CASSPVTSEAGVVDNEQFF
TGTGCCAGCAGCCCCGTAACCTCAGAAGCGGGAGTAGTCGACAATGAGCAGTTCTTC
>TRBJ2-1|.|TRBV5-1|.
CASSLGLSGNEQFF
TGCGCCAGCAGCTTGGGACTAAGCGGCAATGAGCAGTTCTTC
>TRBJ1-2|.|TRBV5-1|.
CASSLEQAMNYGYTF
TGCGCCAGCAGCTTGGAACAGGCGATGAACTATGGCTACACCTTC
>TRBJ2-5|.|TRBV7-9|.
CASSLRTAQETQYF
TGTGCCAGCAGCCTCAGGACAGCGCAAGAGACCCAGTACTTC
>TRBJ2-7|.|TRBV9|.
CASSVEQGGTSEQYF
TGTGCCAGCAGCGTAGAACAGGGGGGGACCTCTGAGCAGTACTTC
>TRBJ2-5|.|TRBV6-5|TRBD2
CASSSGLAWETQYF
TGTGCCAGCAGCTCGGGACTAGCATGGGAGACCCAGTACTTC
>TRBJ2-7|few|TRBV28|TRBD1
CASSSGTVYEQYF
TGTGCCAGCAGTTCTGGGACAGTCTACGAGCAGTACTTC
>TRBJ2-1|.|TRBV15|.
CATSFGASVNEQFF
TGTGCCACCAGTTTCGGGGCTAGCGTCAATGAGCAGTTCTTC
>TRBJ2-1|.|TRBV7-8|.
CASSLPGNNEQFF
TGTGCCAGCAGCTTACCAGGGAACAATGAGCAGTTCTTC
>TRBJ1-2|few|TRBV6-1|TRBD1
CASSRLDRDGNGYTF
TGTGCCAGCAGTAGATTGGACAGGGATGGGAATGGCTACACCTTC
>TRBJ1-6|.|TRBV25-1|TRBD1
CASSGQQGSSYNSPLHF
TGTGCCAGCAGTGGACAACAGGGGAGCTCCTATAATTCACCCCTCCACTTT
>TRBJ2-7|.|TRBV20-1|.
CSARSHYEQYF
TGCAGTGCTAGATCCCACTACGAGCAGTACTTC
>TRBJ1-5|.|TRBV19|.
CASIGSSLYQPQHF
TGTGCCAGTATCGGCTCATCACTTTATCAGCCCCAGCATTTT
>TRBJ2-7|.|TRBV27|TRBD2
CASRLLAGTYEQYF
TGTGCCAGCAGGCTACTAGCGGGTACCTACGAGCAGTACTTC
>TRBJ2-3|once|TRBV4-3|.
CASSPPEGPDTQYF
TGCGCCAGCAGCCCTCCTGAGGGCCCAGATACGCAGTATTTT
>TRBJ2-5|large|TRBV7-9|TRBD2
CASSLREGGLPETQYF
TGTGCCAGCAGCTTAAGGGAGGGAGGGTTGCCAGAGACCCAGTACTTC
>TRBJ2-7|few|TRBV7-8|TRBD2
CASRRGLAGAYEQYF
TGTGCCAGCAGAAGGGGACTAGCGGGAGCGTACGAGCAGTACTTC
>TRBJ2-2|hyperexpanded|TRBV7-9|.
CASSFYTGELFF
TGTGCCAGCAGCTTCTACACCGGGGAGCTGTTTTTT
>TRBJ2-1|.|TRBV5-4|.
CASSLRGGSYNEQFF
TGTGCCAGCAGCTTGCGAGGGGGTTCCTACAATGAGCAGTTCTTC
>TRBJ2-3|.|TRBV5-1|TRBD2
CASSRAGTSGGADTQYF
TGCGCCAGCAGTCGCGCCGGGACTAGCGGGGGGGCAGATACGCAGTATTTT
>TRBJ2-4|.|TRBV6-1|.
CASSATGAKNIQYF
TGTGCCAGCAGTGCGACTGGAGCCAAAAACATTCAGTACTTC
>TRBJ2-1|.|TRBV7-2|TRBD1
CASSLGRGLSSYNEQFF
TGTGCCAGCAGCTTGGGCAGGGGGTTGAGCTCCTACAATGAGCAGTTCTTC
>TRBJ1-2|.|TRBV18|.
CASSPPVQRNYGYTF
TGTGCCAGCTCACCACCGGTGCAGAGAAACTATGGCTACACCTTC
>TRBJ1-5|.|TRBV4-3|.
CASSQYLAEDNQPQHF
TGCGCCAGCAGCCAATACCTTGCCGAGGACAATCAGCCCCAGCATTTT